This T cell receptor (beta chain) was identified during a study of cytomegalovirus exposure and HLA in healthy donors (dated by TCRdb to about 2017). Study-wide context: According to a later analysis, one platform produced both the 110 or so validation repertoires and the 730 or so repertoires of the first cohort. Along with the roughly 710-subject first cohort, a separate validation cohort of over a hundred different subjects was used. The study combined high-throughput TCR immunosequencing, statistical association of individual TCRs with disease status, and machine learning to predict cytomegalovirus infection status. The study aimed to test whether signatures of past pathogen exposure could be identified by cataloging public T cell receptors. General conclusions and limits of the study: The classifier was reported to diagnose cytomegalovirus status with high specificity and sensitivity in both the original and validation cohorts. The authors suggested that the approach could potentially be extended to other disease states and immunological phenotypes. A later analysis found that TCRs clustered in the first cohort also tended to co-occur in the 110 or so validation repertoires, with 94% of cluster scores above 0. In the study, 150 to 200 TCR beta chains were listed as associated with cytomegalovirus. A later analysis lacked HLA typing for the validation cohort, so it scored co-occurrence in that cohort across all 110 or so repertoires. While some public TCRs were present in many individuals, most TCR sequences turned up only very rarely across donors. In vitro tests confirmed that three of the cytomegalovirus-associated TCR beta chains recognize cytomegalovirus antigens.

For this clone: The antigen it binds to is not known. Per-nucleotide qualities are absent, and no much larger clonotype sits a single base away.

The junction shows trimming of 2 bases on V and 5 bases on J, plus 14 bases between the germline ends. Sequences GTSNPN (CDR1) and SVGIG (CDR2) are obtained from the germline V gene (reference sequence). The CDR3 goes from the cysteine to the phenylalanine over 14 residues. Only CDR3 DNA is held: 42 bases, read in frame from base 1. Donors formed part of the validation cohort, which comprised over a hundred subjects and was distinct from the first cohort of over 500 subjects. The method behind the library was the immunoSEQ multiplex PCR assay. The study's own analysis went as follows. A statistical classification framework was built to diagnose cytomegalovirus status from the catalog of TCR beta chain sequences. The source is immuneACCESS, and TCRdb retained only in-frame sequences with V and J called. Part of the clones is not carried over; for the studies checked, unresolved V genes explain less than half of this, and the remainder is unexplained. V, J and clone size reflect that table, while D and trimming were determined from the DNA. This sample gives 180,000 or so clones in total; 86% of them show up just once. 7.2% of the sample lies in the top ten.

Rearrangement joined TRBV30 to TRBJ2-3, with no confidently assigned D gene. The sequenced material came from PBMCs. This clonotype originated in a man aged 30 to 45 in good health and CMV-seropositive. The encoded CDR3 is CAWSLVSQVDTQYF. The DNA sequence reads TGTGCCTGGAGTCTAGTATCCCAAGTAGATACGCAGTATTTT.